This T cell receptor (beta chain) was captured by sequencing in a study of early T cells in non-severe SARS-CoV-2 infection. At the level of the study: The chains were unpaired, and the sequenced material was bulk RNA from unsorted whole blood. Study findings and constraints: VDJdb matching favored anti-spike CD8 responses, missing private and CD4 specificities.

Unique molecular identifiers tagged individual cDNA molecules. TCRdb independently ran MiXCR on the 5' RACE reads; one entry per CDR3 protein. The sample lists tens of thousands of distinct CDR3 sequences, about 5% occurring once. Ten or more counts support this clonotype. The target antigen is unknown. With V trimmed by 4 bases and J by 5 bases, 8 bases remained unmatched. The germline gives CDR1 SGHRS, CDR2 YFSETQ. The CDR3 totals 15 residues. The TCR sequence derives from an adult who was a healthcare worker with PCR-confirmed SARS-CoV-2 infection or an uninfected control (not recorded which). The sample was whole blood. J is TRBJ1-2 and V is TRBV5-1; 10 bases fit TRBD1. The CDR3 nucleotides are TGCGCCAGCAGCCCCTGGCAGGGACAGGGGTATGGCTACACCTTC. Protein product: CASSPWQGQGYGYTF.